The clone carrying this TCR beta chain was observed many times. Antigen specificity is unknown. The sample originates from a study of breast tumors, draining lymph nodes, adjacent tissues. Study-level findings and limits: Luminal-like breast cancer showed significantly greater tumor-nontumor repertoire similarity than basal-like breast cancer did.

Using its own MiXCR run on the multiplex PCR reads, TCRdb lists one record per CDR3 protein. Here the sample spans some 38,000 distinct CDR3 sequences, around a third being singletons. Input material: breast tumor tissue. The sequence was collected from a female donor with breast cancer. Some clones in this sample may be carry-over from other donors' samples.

The CDR3 DNA reads as TGCGCCAGCAGCCTAGGGACAGGGGGCTTGGATGAAAAACTGTTTTTT. It translates to CASSLGTGGLDEKLFF. The chain recombines TRBV4-1 with TRBJ1-4; 12 nucleotides line up with TRBD1. V trimming: 4 bases; J trimming: 6 bases; junction bases outside the gene matches: 6. Per germline, CDR1 MGHRA and CDR2 YSYEKL. The CDR3 is 16 residues long.